This is a list of T cell receptor beta chains from one sample in a study of graft-versus-host responses after intestinal transplantation. Clones were read by immunoSEQ multiplex PCR, and TCRdb kept only the in-frame ones, dropping some. Here the sample spans some 70,000 clones, around 90% being singletons. Here the sequenced sample was bone marrow, taken less than 750 days after intestinal transplantation. All receptors come from a human patient who received an intestinal transplant, so some T cells may come from the graft donor. Both conserved end residues are part of each CDR3. The order of the fields is V gene, J gene, D gene, CDR3 length, CDR3 protein, CDR3 DNA. A D gene is named only where the DNA matches it firmly.

TRBV5-6,TRBJ1-5,NA,14,CASSLAGGGQPQHF,TGTGCCAGCAGCTTGGCGGGGGGGGGCCAGCCCCAGCATTTT
TRBV4-2,TRBJ2-3,TRBD1,14,CASSRRTGTDTQYF,TGTGCCAGCAGCCGCCGGACAGGGACAGATACGCAGTATTTT
TRBV6-1,TRBJ1-2,TRBD1,16,CASSEAFGTAHYGYTF,TGTGCCAGCAGTGAAGCGTTCGGGACAGCCCACTATGGCTACACCTTC
TRBV5-1,TRBJ2-7,NA,14,CASSPWGPGYEQYF,TGCGCCAGCAGCCCGTGGGGACCGGGCTACGAGCAGTACTTC
TRBV6-1,TRBJ1-3,NA,17,CASSEVRGRGSGNTIYF,TGTGCCAGCAGTGAAGTTAGGGGGAGAGGCTCTGGAAACACCATATATTTT
TRBV29-1,TRBJ2-7,TRBD1,13,CSVTTGQGYEQYF,TGCAGCGTGACAACAGGACAGGGCTACGAGCAGTACTTC
TRBV6-1,TRBJ2-7,TRBD2,15,CASSGLAGISYEQYF,TGTGCCAGCAGTGGCCTAGCGGGGATCTCCTACGAGCAGTACTTC
TRBV5-6,TRBJ2-1,NA,12,CASRRILDEQFF,TGTGCCAGCAGGAGAATTCTAGATGAGCAGTTCTTC
TRBV4-2,TRBJ2-2,NA,16,CASSQESSGYTGELFF,TGTGCCAGCAGCCAAGAATCTAGTGGGTACACCGGGGAGCTGTTTTTT
TRBV6-1,TRBJ1-1,NA,10,CASRSPEAFF,TGTGCCAGCAGATCCCCTGAAGCTTTCTTT
TRBV4-1,TRBJ2-3,NA,15,CASSQDPSATDTQYF,TGCGCCAGCAGCCAGGACCCTAGCGCCACAGATACGCAGTATTTT
TRBV6-1,TRBJ2-1,NA,13,CASAQGIWNEQFF,TGTGCCAGCGCACAGGGAATCTGGAATGAGCAGTTCTTC
TRBV6-5,TRBJ1-5,TRBD1,14,CASSSRQGGQPQHF,TGTGCCAGCAGCTCGAGACAGGGTGGACAGCCCCAGCATTTT